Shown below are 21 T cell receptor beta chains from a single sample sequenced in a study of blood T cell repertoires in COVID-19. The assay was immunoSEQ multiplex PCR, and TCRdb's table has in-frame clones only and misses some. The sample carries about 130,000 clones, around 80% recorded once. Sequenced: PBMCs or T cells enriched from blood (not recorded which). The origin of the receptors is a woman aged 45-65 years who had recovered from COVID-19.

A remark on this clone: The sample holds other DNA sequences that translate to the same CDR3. The CDR3 DNA reads as TGCGCCAGCAGCTTGGTCCAGCAAGAGACCCAGTACTTC. This translates into CASSLVQQETQYF. The gene calls are TRBV5-1 and TRBJ2-5; D unclear. Trimming left V 0 bases short and J 2 bases short, with 5 bases between. Germline V gene sequence: CDR1 SGHRS, CDR2 YFSETQ. This CDR3 comprises 13 residues.

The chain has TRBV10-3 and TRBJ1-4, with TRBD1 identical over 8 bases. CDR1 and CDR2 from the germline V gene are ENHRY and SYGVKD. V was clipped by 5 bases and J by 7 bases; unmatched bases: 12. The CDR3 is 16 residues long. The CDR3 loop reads CAISSRSGTGPEKLFF. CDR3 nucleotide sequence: TGTGCCATCAGTTCGCGGTCGGGGACAGGACCTGAAAAACTGTTTTTT.

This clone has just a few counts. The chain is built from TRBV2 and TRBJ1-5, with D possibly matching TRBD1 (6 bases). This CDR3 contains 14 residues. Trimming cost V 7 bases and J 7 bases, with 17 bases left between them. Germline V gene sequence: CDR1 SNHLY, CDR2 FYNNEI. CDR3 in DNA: TGTGCCAGCACAGAGGACAGCTCTTTCCAGCCCCAGCATTTT. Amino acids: CASTEDSSFQPQHF.

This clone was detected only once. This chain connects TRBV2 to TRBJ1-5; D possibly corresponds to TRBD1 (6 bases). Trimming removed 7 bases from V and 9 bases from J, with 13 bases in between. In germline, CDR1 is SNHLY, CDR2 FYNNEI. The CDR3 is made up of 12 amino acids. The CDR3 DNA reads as TGTGCCAGCACTCAGGGGCTACGGCCCCAGCATTTT. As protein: CASTQGLRPQHF.

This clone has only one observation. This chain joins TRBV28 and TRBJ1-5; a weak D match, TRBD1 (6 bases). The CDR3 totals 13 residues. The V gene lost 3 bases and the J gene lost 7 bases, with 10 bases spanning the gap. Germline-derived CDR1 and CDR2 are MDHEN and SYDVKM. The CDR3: CASSLGAEQPQHF. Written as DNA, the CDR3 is TGTGCCAGCAGTTTGGGGGCTGAGCAGCCCCAGCATTTT.

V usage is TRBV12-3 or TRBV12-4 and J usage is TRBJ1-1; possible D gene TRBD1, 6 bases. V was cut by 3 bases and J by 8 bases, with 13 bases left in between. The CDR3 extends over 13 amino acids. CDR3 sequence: CASSLYRVVEAFF. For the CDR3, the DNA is TGTGCCAGCAGTTTGTACAGGGTGGTCGAAGCTTTCTTT.

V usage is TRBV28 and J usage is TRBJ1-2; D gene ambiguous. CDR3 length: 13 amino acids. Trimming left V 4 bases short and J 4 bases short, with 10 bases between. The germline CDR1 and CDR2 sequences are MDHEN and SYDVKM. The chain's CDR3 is CASSSTTVYGYTF. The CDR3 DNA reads TGTGCCAGCAGTTCCACCACAGTCTATGGCTACACCTTC.

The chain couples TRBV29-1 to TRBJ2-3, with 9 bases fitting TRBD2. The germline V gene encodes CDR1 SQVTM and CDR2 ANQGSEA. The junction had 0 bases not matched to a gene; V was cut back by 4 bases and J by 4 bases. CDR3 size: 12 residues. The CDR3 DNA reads TGCAGCGTTGCTAGCGGGGCAGATACGCAGTATTTT. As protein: CSVASGADTQYF.

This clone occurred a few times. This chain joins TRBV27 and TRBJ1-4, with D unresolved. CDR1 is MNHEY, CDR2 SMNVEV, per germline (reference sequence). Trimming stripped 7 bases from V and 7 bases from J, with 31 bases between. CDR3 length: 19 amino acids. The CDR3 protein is CASKPPSGYFGLGGEKLFF. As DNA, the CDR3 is TGTGCCAGCAAACCCCCCTCGGGGTACTTCGGACTGGGTGGTGAAAAACTGTTTTTT. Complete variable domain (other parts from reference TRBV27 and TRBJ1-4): EAQVTQNPRYLITVTGKKLTVTCSQNMNHEYMSWYRQDPGLGLRQIYYSMNVEVTDKGDVPEGYKVSRKEKRNFPLILESPSPNQTSLYFCASKPPSGYFGLGGEKLFFGSGTQLSVL.

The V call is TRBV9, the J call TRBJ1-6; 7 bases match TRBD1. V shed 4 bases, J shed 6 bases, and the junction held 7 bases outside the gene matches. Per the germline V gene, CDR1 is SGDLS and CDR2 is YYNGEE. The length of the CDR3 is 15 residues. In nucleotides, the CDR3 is TGTGCCAGCAGCTTGGCGGGACAGTCTAATTCACCCCTCCACTTT. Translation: CASSLAGQSNSPLHF.

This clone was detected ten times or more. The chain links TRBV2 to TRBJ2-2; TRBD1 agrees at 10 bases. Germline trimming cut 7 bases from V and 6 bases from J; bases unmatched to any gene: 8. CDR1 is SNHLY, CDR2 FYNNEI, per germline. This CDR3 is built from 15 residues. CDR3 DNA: TGTGCCAGCACTTTCGGGACAGGGGCGGCCGGGGAGCTGTTTTTT. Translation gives CASTFGTGAAGELFF. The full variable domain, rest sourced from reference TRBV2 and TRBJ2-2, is EPEVTQTPSHQVTQMGQEVILRCVPISNHLYFYWYRQILGQKVEFLVSFYNNEISEKSEIFDDQFSVERPDGSNFTLKIRSTKLEDSAMYFCASTFGTGAAGELFFGEGSRLTVL.

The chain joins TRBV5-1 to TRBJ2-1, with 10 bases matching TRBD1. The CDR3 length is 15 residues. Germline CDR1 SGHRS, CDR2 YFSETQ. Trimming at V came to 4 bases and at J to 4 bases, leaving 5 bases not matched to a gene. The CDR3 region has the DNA TGCGCCAGCAGCCCGGACAGGGGGTTGTACAATGAGCAGTTCTTC. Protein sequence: CASSPDRGLYNEQFF.

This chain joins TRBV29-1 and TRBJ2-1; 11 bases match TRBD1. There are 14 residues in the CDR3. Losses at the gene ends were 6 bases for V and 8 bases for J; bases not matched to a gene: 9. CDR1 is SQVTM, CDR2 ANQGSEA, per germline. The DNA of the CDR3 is TGCAGCGTCTGTGCGGGACAGGGGGGATATGAGCAGTTCTTC. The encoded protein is CSVCAGQGGYEQFF.

The CDR3: CASSPVRSLNTEAFF. DNA for the CDR3: TGTGCCAGCTCACCAGTTCGGTCCTTGAACACTGAAGCTTTCTTT. The chain employs TRBV18 and TRBJ1-1; no clear D gene. The length of the CDR3 is 15 residues. V dropped 2 bases and J dropped 0 bases, with 10 bases sitting between them. Germline CDR1 and CDR2: KGHSH and LQKENI.

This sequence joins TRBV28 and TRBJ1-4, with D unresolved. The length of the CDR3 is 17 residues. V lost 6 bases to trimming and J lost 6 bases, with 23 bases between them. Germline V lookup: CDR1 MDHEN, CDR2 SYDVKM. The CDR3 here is CASRPHLGLSPDEKLFF. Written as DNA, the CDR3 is TGTGCCAGCAGGCCCCATTTGGGCTTGTCCCCCGATGAAAAACTGTTTTTT.

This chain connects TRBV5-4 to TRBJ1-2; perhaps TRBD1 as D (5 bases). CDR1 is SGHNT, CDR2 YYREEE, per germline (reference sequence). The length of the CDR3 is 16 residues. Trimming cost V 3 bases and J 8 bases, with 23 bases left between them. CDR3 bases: TGTGCCAGCAGCTCTGGGGGAGTCGGGGGATTGGACGGCTACACCTTC. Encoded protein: CASSSGGVGGLDGYTF.

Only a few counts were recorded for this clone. Here the CDR3 reads CASSYRGPDTEAFF. CDR3 bases: TGTGCCAGCAGCTACAGGGGGCCTGACACTGAAGCTTTCTTT. The J gene is TRBJ1-1, the V gene TRBV5-4; TRBD1 agrees at 9 bases. Germline V gene sequence: CDR1 SGHNT, CDR2 YYREEE (reference sequence). The CDR3 is made up of 14 amino acids. V dropped 3 bases and J dropped 3; count of bases not matched to a gene: 3.

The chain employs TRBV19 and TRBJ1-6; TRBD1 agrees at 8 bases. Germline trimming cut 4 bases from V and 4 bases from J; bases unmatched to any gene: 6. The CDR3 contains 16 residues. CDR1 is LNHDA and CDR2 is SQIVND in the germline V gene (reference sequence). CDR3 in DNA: TGTGCCAGTAGTAAGTTAAACAGGGGGTATAATTCACCCCTCCACTTT. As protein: CASSKLNRGYNSPLHF.

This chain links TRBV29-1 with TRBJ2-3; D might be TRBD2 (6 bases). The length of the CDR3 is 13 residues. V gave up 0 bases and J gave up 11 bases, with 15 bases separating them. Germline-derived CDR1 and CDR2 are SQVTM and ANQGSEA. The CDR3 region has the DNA TGCAGCGTTGAAGAGTATGGCCAGGGAGGGCAGTATTTT. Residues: CSVEEYGQGGQYF.

The CDR3 is CASSEAQGRGMLFF. The CDR3 nucleotides read TGTGCCAGCAGTGAAGCGCAGGGCAGGGGGATGCTGTTTTTT. The chain has TRBV6-1 and TRBJ2-2; TRBD1 matches at 7 bases. Looked up from germline, CDR1 is MNHNS and CDR2 is SASEGT. CDR3 size: 14 residues. V lost 0 bases to trimming and J lost 13 bases; unmatched junction nucleotides: 8.

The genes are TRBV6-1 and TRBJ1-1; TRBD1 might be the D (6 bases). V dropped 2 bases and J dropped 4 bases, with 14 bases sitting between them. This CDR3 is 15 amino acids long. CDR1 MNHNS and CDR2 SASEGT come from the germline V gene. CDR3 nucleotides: TGTGCCAGCAGTGAATCAGGGGCCGTGAGCACTGAAGCTTTCTTT. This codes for CASSESGAVSTEAFF.